The 11 T cell receptor beta chains below all came from one sample that was sequenced in a study of technical replicates of blood from four donors. The assay was immunoSEQ multiplex PCR, and TCRdb's table has in-frame clones only and misses some. The table has 50,000 or so clones, approximately 90% seen once; the top ten hold less than 5%. Sequencing was done on a sample of PBMCs. All receptors derive from a human donor in good health. Some clones in this sample may be carry-over from other donors' samples.

This chain connects TRBV25-1 to TRBJ1-2; 7 bases match TRBD1. The CDR3 is 12 residues long. With V trimmed by 6 bases and J by 8 bases, 6 bases remained unmatched. Germline V gene sequence: CDR1 MGHDK, CDR2 SYGVNS. DNA for the CDR3: TGTGCCAGCAGATCCCCAGGGGGGGGCTACACCTTC. This translates into CASRSPGGGYTF.

This chain connects TRBV7-9 to TRBJ2-2; the match to TRBD2 covers 8 bases. The CDR3 runs to 16 residues. V gave up 5 bases and J gave up 0 bases; unmatched junction bases: 5. The V gene's germline CDR1 is SEHNR and CDR2 FQNEAQ (reference sequence). The CDR3 bases are TGTGCCAGCAGCCCACCGGGACTAGCGAACACCGGGGAGCTGTTTTTT. It specifies CASSPPGLANTGELFF.

The chain employs TRBV6-1 and TRBJ2-7; D remains ambiguous. CDR3 length: 12 amino acids. V was cut by 1 base and J by 7 bases, with 8 bases left in between. The V gene's germline CDR1 is MNHNS and CDR2 SASEGT. The CDR3 bases are TGTGCCAGCAGTGAAGACTTGAGGGAGCAGTACTTC. This translates into CASSEDLREQYF.

J is TRBJ2-3 and V is TRBV29-1; 8 nucleotides align to TRBD2. J lost 1 base, V lost 4 bases, and 7 bases had no gene match. Per germline, CDR1 SQVTM and CDR2 ANQGSEA. CDR3 length equals 15 residues. The CDR3 sequence: CSVAGAGAGTDTQYF. As DNA, the CDR3 is TGCAGCGTTGCTGGAGCGGGGGCCGGCACAGATACGCAGTATTTT.

V gene TRBV5-1 combines with J gene TRBJ1-1; 7 bases are a match to TRBD1. CDR1 and CDR2 (germline): SGHRS, YFSETQ. CDR3 length equals 14 residues. Trimming at V came to 1 base and at J to 5 bases, leaving 5 bases not matched to a gene. The CDR3 is CASSLSGGYTEAFF. As DNA, the CDR3 is TGCGCCAGCAGCTTGTCAGGGGGATATACTGAAGCTTTCTTT.

This clone has just one count. The chain couples TRBV6-1 to TRBJ2-4; TRBD1 matches 10 bases. The V gene's germline CDR1 is MNHNS and CDR2 SASEGT. With V trimmed by 3 bases and J by 0 bases, 11 bases remained unmatched. This CDR3 has 19 amino acids. The CDR3: CASSETGGDSGIAKNIQYF. The CDR3 DNA follows: TGTGCCAGCAGTGAGACAGGGGGCGATTCGGGAATAGCCAAAAACATTCAGTACTTC.

This clone has a handful of counts. The V gene is TRBV6-1, the J gene TRBJ1-6; TRBD1 aligns across 7 bases. J gave up 7 bases and V 2 bases, and 5 bases lay outside the gene matches. CDR3 length: 15 amino acids. CDR1 MNHNS and CDR2 SASEGT come from the germline V gene. Here the CDR3 DNA reads TGTGCCAGCAGTGAACTAGGGGGCAGGAATTCACCCCTCCACTTT. It specifies CASSELGGRNSPLHF.

The chain links TRBV5-1 to TRBJ2-2; TRBD1 matches 10 bases. V lost 4 bases to trimming and J lost 1 base; unmatched junction nucleotides: 7. This CDR3 has 17 amino acids. Looked up from germline, CDR1 is SGHRS and CDR2 is YFSETQ. The CDR3 reads CASSHTRTGGNTGELFF. The CDR3 nucleotides are TGCGCCAGCAGCCACACTAGGACAGGGGGGAACACCGGGGAGCTGTTTTTT. Supplemented by reference TRBV5-1 and TRBJ2-2, the full variable domain reads KAGVTQTPRYLIKTRGQQVTLSCSPISGHRSVSWYQQTPGQGLQFLFEYFSETQRNKGNFPGRFSGRQFSNSRSEMNVSTLELGDSALYLCASSHTRTGGNTGELFFGEGSRLTVL.

The genes are TRBV5-1 and TRBJ1-1; D is unclear. Germline V gene sequence: CDR1 SGHRS, CDR2 YFSETQ. Trimming took 4 bases from V and 0 from J, leaving 4 bases between them. This CDR3 comprises 12 residues. In nucleotides, the CDR3 is TGCGCCAGCAGCGAGCTGAACACTGAAGCTTTCTTT. Protein sequence: CASSELNTEAFF.

This clone was seen a single time. The rearrangement joins TRBV5-6 to TRBJ2-1; D not certain. The CDR3 extends over 14 amino acids. Trimming pared 4 bases from V and 0 bases from J, leaving 8 bases between. Germline V gene data show CDR1 as SGHDT and CDR2 as YYEEEE. The CDR3 sequence: CASSPTSSYNEQFF. The CDR3 DNA sequence: TGTGCCAGCAGCCCCACGAGCTCCTACAATGAGCAGTTCTTC.

The V gene is TRBV4-3, the J gene TRBJ2-3; 10 nucleotides match TRBD1. The germline V gene has CDR1 LGHNA and CDR2 YSLEER. The J segment lost 5 bases and the V segment lost 3 bases, leaving 5 bases of the junction unmatched. The CDR3 totals 15 residues. CDR3 residues: CASSHGTGVIDTQYF. The CDR3 nucleotides are TGCGCCAGCAGCCACGGGACAGGGGTTATAGATACGCAGTATTTT.